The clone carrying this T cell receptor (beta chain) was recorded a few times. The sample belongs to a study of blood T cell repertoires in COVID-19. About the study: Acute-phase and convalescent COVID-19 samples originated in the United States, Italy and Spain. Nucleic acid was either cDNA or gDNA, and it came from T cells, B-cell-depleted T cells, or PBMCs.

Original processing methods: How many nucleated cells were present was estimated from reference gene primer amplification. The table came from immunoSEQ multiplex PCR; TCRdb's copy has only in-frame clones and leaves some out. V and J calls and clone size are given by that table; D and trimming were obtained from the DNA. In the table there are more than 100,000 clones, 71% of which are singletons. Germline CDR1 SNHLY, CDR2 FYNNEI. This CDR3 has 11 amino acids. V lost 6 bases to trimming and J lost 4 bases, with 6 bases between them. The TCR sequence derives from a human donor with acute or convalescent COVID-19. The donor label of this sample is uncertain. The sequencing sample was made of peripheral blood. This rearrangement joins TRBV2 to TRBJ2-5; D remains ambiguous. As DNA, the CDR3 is TGTGCCAGCAGCCCCCGAGAGACCCAGTACTTC. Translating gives CASSPRETQYF.